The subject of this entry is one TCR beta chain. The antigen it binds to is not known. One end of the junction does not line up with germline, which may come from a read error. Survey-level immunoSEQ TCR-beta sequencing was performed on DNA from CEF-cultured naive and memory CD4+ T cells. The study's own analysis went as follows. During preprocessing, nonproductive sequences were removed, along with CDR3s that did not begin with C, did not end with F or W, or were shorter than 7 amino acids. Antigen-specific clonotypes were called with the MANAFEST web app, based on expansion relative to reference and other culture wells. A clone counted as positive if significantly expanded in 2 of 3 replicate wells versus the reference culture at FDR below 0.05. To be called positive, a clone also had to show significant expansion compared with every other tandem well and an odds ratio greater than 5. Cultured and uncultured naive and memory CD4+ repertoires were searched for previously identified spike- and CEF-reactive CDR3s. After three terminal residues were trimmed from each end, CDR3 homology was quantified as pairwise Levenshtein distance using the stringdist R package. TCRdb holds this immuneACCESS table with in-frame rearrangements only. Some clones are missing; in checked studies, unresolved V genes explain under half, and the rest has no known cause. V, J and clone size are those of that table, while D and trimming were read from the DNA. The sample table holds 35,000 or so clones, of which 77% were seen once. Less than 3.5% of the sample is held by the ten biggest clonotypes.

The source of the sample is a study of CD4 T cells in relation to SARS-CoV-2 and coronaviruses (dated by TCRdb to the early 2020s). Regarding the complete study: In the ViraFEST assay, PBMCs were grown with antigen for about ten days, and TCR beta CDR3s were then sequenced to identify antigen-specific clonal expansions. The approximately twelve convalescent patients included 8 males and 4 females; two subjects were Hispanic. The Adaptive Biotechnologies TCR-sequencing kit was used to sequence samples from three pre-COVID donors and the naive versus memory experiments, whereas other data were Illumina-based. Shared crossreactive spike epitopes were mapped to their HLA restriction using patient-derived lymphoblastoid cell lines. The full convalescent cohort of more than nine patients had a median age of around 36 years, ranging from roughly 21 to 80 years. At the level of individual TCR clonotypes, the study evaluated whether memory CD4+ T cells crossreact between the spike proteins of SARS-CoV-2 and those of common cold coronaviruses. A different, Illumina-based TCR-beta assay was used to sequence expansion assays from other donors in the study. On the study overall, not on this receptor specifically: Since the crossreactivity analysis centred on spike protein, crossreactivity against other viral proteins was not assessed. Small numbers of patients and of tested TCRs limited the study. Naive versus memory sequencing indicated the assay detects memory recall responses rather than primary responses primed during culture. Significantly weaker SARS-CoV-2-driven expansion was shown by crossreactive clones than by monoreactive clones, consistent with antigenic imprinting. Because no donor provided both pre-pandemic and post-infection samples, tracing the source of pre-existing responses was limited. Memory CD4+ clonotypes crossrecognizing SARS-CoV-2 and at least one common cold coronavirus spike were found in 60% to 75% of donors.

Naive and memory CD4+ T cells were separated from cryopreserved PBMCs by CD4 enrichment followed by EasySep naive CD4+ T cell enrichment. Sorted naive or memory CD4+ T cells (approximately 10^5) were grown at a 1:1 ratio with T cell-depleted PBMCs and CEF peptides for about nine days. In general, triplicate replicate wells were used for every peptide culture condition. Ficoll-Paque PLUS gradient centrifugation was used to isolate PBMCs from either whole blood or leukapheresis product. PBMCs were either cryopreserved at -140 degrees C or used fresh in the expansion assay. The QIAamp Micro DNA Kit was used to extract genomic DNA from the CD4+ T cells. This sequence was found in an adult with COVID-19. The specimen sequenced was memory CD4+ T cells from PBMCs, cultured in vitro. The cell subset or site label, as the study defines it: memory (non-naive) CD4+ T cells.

The DNA sequence is given as TGTGCCAGCAGTTCCCACTCGACAGGGGCTCCCTTC. Its protein is CASSSHSTGAPF. Recombination connected TRBV28 to TRBJ1-2; TRBD1 matches 8 bases in the middle. CDR1 and CDR2 were assigned from the germline V gene as MDHEN and SYDVKM. From the cysteine up to the phenylalanine, the CDR3 has a length of 12 residues. Just CDR3 DNA is preserved here, 36 bases in frame from base 1.